These 17 T cell receptor beta chains came from one sample sequenced in a study of T-cell reconstitution after alpha-beta-depleted transplantation in children. The TCRbeta library was prepared with unique molecular identifiers. Each CDR3 protein is one row after TCRdb ran MiXCR on the PCR reads. The sample has 700,000 or so distinct CDR3 sequences; about an eighth are singletons. The sequenced sample was PBMCs, obtained before TCRalphabeta/CD19-depleted stem cell transplant. The receptors originated from a girl aged 2 to 9 with congenital amegakaryocytic thrombocytopenia, due to receive a stem cell transplant.

The chain joins TRBV6-1 to TRBJ1-2; weak D call: TRBD1 (5 bases). Trimming removed 3 bases from V and 10 bases from J, with 15 bases in between. The CDR3 is 13 amino acids. Germline values: CDR1 MNHNS, CDR2 SASEGT. CDR3 in DNA: TGTGCCAGCAGTGATGCGGGGCGCTTCCCCTACACCTTC. Amino acids: CASSDAGRFPYTF.

This clonotype was counted at least ten times. An end of the junction does not agree with germline; a read error may underlie this. The CDR3 loop reads CASSSLGTDTQYF. CDR3 nucleotide sequence: TGCGCCAGCAGCAGTTTGGGAACAGATACGCAGTATTTT. The V and J genes are TRBV7-6 and TRBJ2-3; no clear D gene. The germline CDR1 and CDR2 sequences are SGHVS and FNYEAQ. This CDR3 is 13 amino acids long.

This clonotype was detected many times. The V gene is TRBV20-1, the J gene TRBJ2-7; 7 bases match TRBD2. The CDR3 loop spans 13 amino acids. V trimming: 2 bases; J trimming: 6 bases; junction bases outside the gene matches: 7. Germline values: CDR1 DFQATT, CDR2 SNEGSKA (reference sequence). CDR3: CSARPRLASEQYF. The CDR3 nucleotides are TGCAGTGCTAGACCACGACTAGCTAGCGAGCAGTACTTC.

This clonotype has only a few counts. The rearrangement uses TRBV10-3 and TRBJ2-2; D call uncertain. Per the germline V gene, CDR1 is ENHRY and CDR2 is SYGVKD. There are 13 residues in the CDR3. Trimming cost V 10 bases and J 3 bases, with 12 bases left between them. CDR3 residues: CASRGADTGELFF. The CDR3 bases are TGTGCCAGTCGAGGAGCCGACACCGGGGAGCTGTTTTTT.

This clonotype was detected many times. This rearrangement joins TRBV12-3 or TRBV12-4 to TRBJ1-6; 9 bases agree with TRBD1. V was pared by 4 bases and J by 5 bases, with 12 bases of the junction left unmatched. The CDR3 is 18 amino acids. CDR3 sequence: CASSSRDREFVDNSPLHF. DNA for the CDR3: TGTGCCAGCAGTTCCCGGGACAGGGAGTTCGTCGATAATTCACCCCTCCACTTT.

This clonotype has at least ten counts. This chain links TRBV5-1 with TRBJ1-1; D might be TRBD1 (6 bases). Trimming cost V 2 bases and J 3 bases, with 11 bases left between them. The CDR3 is 14 amino acids. Looked up from germline, CDR1 is SGHRS and CDR2 is YFSETQ. CDR3 DNA: TGCGCCAGCAGCTTCTGGGGGCCAGACACTGAAGCTTTCTTT. This gives the protein CASSFWGPDTEAFF. Full variable domain (outside the CDR3, taken from reference TRBV5-1 and TRBJ1-1): KAGVTQTPRYLIKTRGQQVTLSCSPISGHRSVSWYQQTPGQGLQFLFEYFSETQRNKGNFPGRFSGRQFSNSRSEMNVSTLELGDSALYLCASSFWGPDTEAFFGQGTRLTVV.

V usage is TRBV20-1 and J usage is TRBJ2-1; 8 bases align to TRBD2. Per germline, CDR1 DFQATT and CDR2 SNEGSKA (reference sequence). This CDR3 contains 16 residues. The trim removed 0 bases at V and 6 bases at J, leaving 10 bases unmatched. DNA of the CDR3: TGCAGTGCTAGAGATGGGCTAGCGGGCTTTGGCAATGAGCAGTTCTTC. It encodes CSARDGLAGFGNEQFF.

This clonotype was counted a single time. A much larger clone lies a single base off, so this may be a read error. This chain uses TRBV20-1 with TRBJ2-7; 11 nucleotides line up with TRBD2. This CDR3 contains 14 residues. Germline trimming cut 2 bases from V and 8 bases from J; bases unmatched to any gene: 8. Germline V lookup: CDR1 DFQATT, CDR2 SNEGSKA (reference sequence). CDR3 sequence: CSARTSGGSYQQYF. Here the CDR3 DNA reads TGCAGTGCTAGAACTAGCGGGGGTTCTTACCAGCAGTACTTC.

The V call is TRBV7-9, the J call TRBJ2-5, with 8 bases fitting TRBD2. V lost 5 bases, J lost 5 bases, and 16 bases stayed unmatched. The germline V gene encodes CDR1 SEHNR and CDR2 FQNEAQ (reference sequence). The CDR3 runs 17 residues. For the CDR3, the DNA is TGTGCCAGCAGCACGTCGGGAGGGTACCTCTCCTGGGAGACCCAGTACTTC. Translated: CASSTSGGYLSWETQYF.

In this sample, this clonotype turned up many times. The V gene is TRBV25-1, the J gene TRBJ2-1; TRBD2 might be the D (5 bases). The V end was cut by 5 bases, the J end by 8 bases, with 16 bases between. Germline CDR1 and CDR2: MGHDK and SYGVNS. The CDR3 length is 14 residues. The CDR3 loop reads CASSPFTGWDEQFF. The CDR3 DNA is TGTGCCAGCAGTCCTTTTACGGGGTGGGATGAGCAGTTCTTC.

The chain recombines TRBV18 with TRBJ1-1; D is unresolved. Per the germline V gene, CDR1 is KGHSH and CDR2 is LQKENI. The length of the CDR3 is 15 residues. V lost 1 base and J 0 bases, leaving 9 bases between the germline ends. CDR3 sequence reads: CASSPQGPMNTEAFF. The DNA of the CDR3 is TGTGCCAGCTCACCACAGGGTCCGATGAACACTGAAGCTTTCTTT.

A few counts support this clonotype. The rearrangement links TRBV4-1 to TRBJ1-1, with a tentative D call TRBD1 (5 bases). CDR1 is MGHRA, CDR2 YSYEKL, per germline. This CDR3 is built from 15 residues. Trimming shortened V by 1 base and J by 4 bases, and 13 bases separated the two germline ends. DNA of the CDR3: TGCGCCAGCAGCCAAGCCCAGGGCCAAGTCACTGAAGCTTTCTTT. This translates into CASSQAQGQVTEAFF.

This rearrangement joins TRBV15 to TRBJ2-7; D might be TRBD2 (6 bases). V lost 1 base and J lost 5, with 9 bases in between. The CDR3 totals 13 residues. Germline-derived CDR1 and CDR2 are LNHNV and YYDKDF (reference sequence). The DNA of the CDR3 is TGTGCCACCAGCAGAGTTGGAGGGAACGAGCAGTACTTC. Translating it yields CATSRVGGNEQYF.

A few counts support this clonotype. The chain joins TRBV4-1 to TRBJ1-1; tentative D call: TRBD1 (5 bases). This CDR3 region has 15 residues. Germline V gene data show CDR1 as MGHRA and CDR2 as YSYEKL. The germline V and J ends were trimmed by 0 bases and 5 bases, with 13 bases remaining between them. The CDR3 loop reads CASSQDRPGGTEAFF. CDR3 bases: TGCGCCAGCAGCCAAGATCGACCGGGGGGAACTGAAGCTTTCTTT.

The rearrangement uses TRBV20-1 and TRBJ1-1; a possible D gene is TRBD1 (6 bases). The CDR3 totals 14 residues. Germline values: CDR1 DFQATT, CDR2 SNEGSKA (reference sequence). V was trimmed by 5 bases and J by 1 base, leaving 14 bases between them. CDR3 nucleotides: TGCAGTGCTTCCCAAGGGGGGGGGAACACTGAAGCTTTCTTT. Residues: CSASQGGGNTEAFF.

This clonotype has more than one count but fewer than ten. CDR3 sequence (DNA): TGTGCCAGCAGCTCGGACAGGGGGGGGATCCTCTATGGCTACACCTTC. This sequence encodes CASSSDRGGILYGYTF. The J gene is TRBJ1-2, the V gene TRBV7-9; the match to TRBD1 covers 10 bases. With 4 bases clipped from V and 4 bases from J, the junction kept 9 bases outside the gene matches. The CDR3 spans 16 residues. Germline CDR1 SEHNR, CDR2 FQNEAQ (reference sequence).

This clonotype came up a few times. The genes are TRBV29-1 and TRBJ2-6; 7 bases fit TRBD1. CDR3 length equals 16 residues. The ends lost 6 bases at V and 0 bases at J; junction bases unmatched: 8. Germline V gene lookup returns CDR1 SQVTM and CDR2 ANQGSEA. The CDR3, as DNA: TGCAGCGTCCCGACAGGGCCGACCTCTGGGGCCAACGTCCTGACTTTC. Translation gives CSVPTGPTSGANVLTF. Combining the CDR3 with reference TRBV29-1 and TRBJ2-6 gives the whole variable domain SAVISQKPSRDICQRGTSLTIQCQVDSQVTMMFWYRQQPGQSLTLIATANQGSEATYESGFVIDKFPISRPNLTFSTLTVSNMSPEDSSIYLCSVPTGPTSGANVLTFGAGSRLTVL.